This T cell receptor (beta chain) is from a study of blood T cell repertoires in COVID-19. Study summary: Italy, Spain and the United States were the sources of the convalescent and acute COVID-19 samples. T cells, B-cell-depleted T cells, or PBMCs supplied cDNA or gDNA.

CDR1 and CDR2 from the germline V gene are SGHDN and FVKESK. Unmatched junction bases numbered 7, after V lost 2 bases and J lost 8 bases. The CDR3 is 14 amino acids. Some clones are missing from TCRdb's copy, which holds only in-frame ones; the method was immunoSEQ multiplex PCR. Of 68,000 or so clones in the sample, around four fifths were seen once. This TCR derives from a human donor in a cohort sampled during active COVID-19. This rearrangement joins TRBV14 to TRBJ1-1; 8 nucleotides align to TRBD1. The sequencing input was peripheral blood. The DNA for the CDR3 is TGTGCCAGCAGCCAACAGACAGGGGTTACCGAAGCTTTCTTT. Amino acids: CASSQQTGVTEAFF.